Each of the 23 T cell receptor beta chains below was sequenced from the same sample in a study of cytomegalovirus exposure and HLA in healthy donors. Primers: 60 Vbeta forward and 13 Jbeta reverse. Libraries were prepared by immunoSEQ multiplex PCR; TCRdb keeps only in-frame clonotypes and omits some of them. Of approximately 220,000 clones in the sample, roughly 83% were seen once. Material: PBMCs. The receptors here all came from a girl aged 10 to 17 in good health and CMV-seronegative.

This clone occurred a few times. In the same sample, other DNA sequences code for this CDR3. This chain connects TRBV18 to TRBJ1-4; the match to TRBD1 covers 9 bases. Germline CDR1 and CDR2: KGHSH and LQKENI. Trimming cost V 4 bases and J 6 bases; bases outside gene matches: 0. The CDR3 has 13 amino acids. The CDR3: CASSRDRDEKLFF. The CDR3 DNA reads TGTGCCAGCTCACGGGACAGGGATGAAAAACTGTTTTTT.

The gene calls are TRBV7-9 and TRBJ2-1; 12 bases are a match to TRBD2. This CDR3 region has 13 residues. With 5 bases clipped from V and 10 bases from J, the junction kept 3 bases outside the gene matches. Germline assignment: CDR1 SEHNR and CDR2 FQNEAQ (reference sequence). CDR3 in amino acids: CASSGLAGNEQFF. CDR3 sequence (DNA): TGTGCCAGCAGCGGACTAGCGGGAAACGAGCAGTTCTTC.

The chain employs TRBV5-1 and TRBJ2-6, with D possibly TRBD2 on 6 matching bases. V lost 4 bases, J lost 3 bases, and 14 bases lay in between. The CDR3 runs to 16 residues. Germline V CDR1 and CDR2: SGHRS, YFSETQ. CDR3 sequence: CASSRTQGGGANVLTF. The CDR3 nucleotides read TGCGCCAGCAGCAGGACGCAGGGAGGTGGGGCCAACGTCCTGACTTTC.

The rearrangement joins TRBV2 to TRBJ2-7, with a possible D match to TRBD1 (7 bases). Germline assignment: CDR1 SNHLY and CDR2 FYNNEI. V shed 7 bases and J shed 4 bases, with 14 bases lying between them. The CDR3 is 13 residues long. The CDR3 loop reads CASTTQGGYEQYF. CDR3 coding DNA: TGTGCCAGCACCACTCAGGGGGGTTACGAGCAGTACTTC.

The chain carries TRBV7-6 and TRBJ2-7; D is perhaps TRBD2 (6 bases). Between the trimmed V and J ends, which lost 1 base and 2 bases, there was a span of 12 bases. Germline CDR1 and CDR2: SGHVS and FNYEAQ. The CDR3 has 15 residues. This chain's CDR3 is CASSLVAGMTYEQYF. The CDR3 region has the DNA TGTGCCAGCAGCTTAGTGGCGGGAATGACCTACGAGCAGTACTTC.

The chain joins TRBV19 to TRBJ1-1, with 9 bases identical to TRBD1. V was clipped by 1 base and J by 7 bases; unmatched bases: 4. CDR3 size: 14 residues. Per the germline V gene, CDR1 is LNHDA and CDR2 is SQIVND (reference sequence). The CDR3 loop is CASSIAGTGLEAFF. The CDR3 DNA reads as TGTGCCAGTAGTATAGCCGGGACAGGGCTTGAAGCTTTCTTT. Complete variable domain (other parts from reference TRBV19 and TRBJ1-1): DGGITQSPKYLFRKEGQNVTLSCEQNLNHDAMYWYRQDPGQGLRLIYYSQIVNDFQKGDIAEGYSVSREKKESFPLTVTSAQKNPTAFYLCASSIAGTGLEAFFGQGTRLTVV.

The J gene is TRBJ2-7, the V gene TRBV18; D might be TRBD1 (5 bases). V was cut by 1 base and J by 1 base, with 11 bases left in between. Germline assignment: CDR1 KGHSH and CDR2 LQKENI. The CDR3 totals 15 residues. In DNA, the CDR3 is TGTGCCAGCTCACCACAGGACAAGGGGTCCTACGAGCAGTACTTC. Its translation: CASSPQDKGSYEQYF.

The V gene is TRBV7-8, the J gene TRBJ1-3; D might be TRBD1 (6 bases). The V gene lost 1 base and the J gene lost 2 bases, with 9 bases spanning the gap. Germline CDR1 is SGHVS and CDR2 is FQNEAQ. The CDR3 covers 15 residues. CDR3 in amino acids: CASSLGWTAGNTIYF. In DNA form, the CDR3 reads TGTGCCAGCAGCTTAGGATGGACAGCTGGAAACACCATATATTTT. The variable domain in full, with the rest retrieved from reference TRBV7-8 and TRBJ1-3, is GAGVSQSPRYKVAKRGQDVALRCDPISGHVSLFWYQQALGQGPEFLTYFQNEAQLDKSGLPSDRFFAERPEGSVSTLKIQRTQQEDSAVYLCASSLGWTAGNTIYFGEGSWLTVV.

This clone has a single count. This chain joins TRBV6-5 and TRBJ2-1; 10 bases match TRBD1. V trimming: 0 bases; J trimming: 4 bases; junction bases outside the gene matches: 3. CDR3 size: 16 residues. The germline gives CDR1 MNHEY, CDR2 SVGAGI. The CDR3, as DNA: TGTGCCAGCAGTTACTCGGGGACAGGGGCTTACAATGAGCAGTTCTTC. Protein product: CASSYSGTGAYNEQFF.

In DNA form, the CDR3 reads TGTGCCAGCCGGAGATCTCAGATGGGCTACGAGCAGTACTTC. This gives the protein CASRRSQMGYEQYF. The chain recombines TRBV11-2 with TRBJ2-7; D unresolved. CDR1 is SGHAT, CDR2 FQNNGV, per germline. The CDR3 runs 14 residues. V lost 8 bases, J lost 3 bases, and 17 bases lay in between.

This clone showed up just a few times. The chain employs TRBV28 and TRBJ2-7; maybe TRBD2 (7 bases). This CDR3 comprises 15 residues. The V end was cut by 10 bases, the J end by 7 bases, with 26 bases between. The germline V gene encodes CDR1 MDHEN and CDR2 SYDVKM. CDR3 nucleotides: TGTGCCACCTTTTCAAAGGGGGGGGGAAGATGGGAGCAGTACTTC. Translated: CATFSKGGGRWEQYF.

The chain links TRBV28 to TRBJ2-7; maybe TRBD1 (5 bases). V was clipped by 5 bases and J by 1 base, with 9 bases between them. This CDR3 spans 13 amino acids. CDR1 is MDHEN, CDR2 SYDVKM, per germline. The CDR3 DNA reads as TGTGCCAGCAGTACCCGGACATCCTACGAGCAGTACTTC. Encoded protein: CASSTRTSYEQYF. Combining the CDR3 with reference TRBV28 and TRBJ2-7 gives the whole variable domain DVKVTQSSRYLVKRTGEKVFLECVQDMDHENMFWYRQDPGLGLRLIYFSYDVKMKEKGDIPEGYSVSREKKERFSLILESASTNQTSMYLCASSTRTSYEQYFGPGTRLTVT.

CDR3 sequence reads: CASSLGGGIYNEQFF. CDR3 DNA: TGTGCCAGCAGCTTGGGCGGCGGGATCTACAATGAGCAGTTCTTC. The chain couples TRBV7-6 to TRBJ2-1; D may be TRBD2 (6 bases). Germline-derived CDR1 and CDR2 are SGHVS and FNYEAQ. The CDR3 extends over 15 amino acids. Trimming removed 3 bases at V and 3 bases at J, with 12 bases between.

The chain links TRBV4-1 to TRBJ1-4, with 7 bases matching TRBD1. The germline V gene encodes CDR1 MGHRA and CDR2 YSYEKL. The CDR3 is made up of 21 amino acids. Trimming removed 4 bases from V and 4 bases from J; junction bases left unmatched: 24. The DNA of the CDR3 is TGCGCCAGCAGCCTTCCTTACTATTCAGGGAGAGGGGACAGCCATAATGAAAAACTGTTTTTT. Translated, it gives CASSLPYYSGRGDSHNEKLFF.

The rearrangement uses TRBV6-5 and TRBJ1-1; D gene uncertain. Trimming stripped 4 bases from V and 5 bases from J, with 20 bases between. Germline V lookup: CDR1 MNHEY, CDR2 SVGAGI. The CDR3 length is 16 residues. In nucleotides, the CDR3 is TGTGCCAGCAGTTCTGTGAGGACTGGTGTCGGGACTGAAGCTTTCTTT. It yields the protein CASSSVRTGVGTEAFF.

The V and J genes are TRBV18 and TRBJ1-2; possibly TRBD1 for D (5 bases). Trimming shortened V by 6 bases and J by 8 bases, and 19 bases separated the two germline ends. CDR3 length: 14 residues. Germline V gene data show CDR1 as KGHSH and CDR2 as LQKENI. As DNA, the CDR3 is TGTGCCAGCTCTCAACTGGGACCGGGGGAAGGCTACACCTTC. The encoded protein is CASSQLGPGEGYTF.

This chain joins TRBV5-6 and TRBJ2-2; TRBD2 aligns across 11 bases. Per germline, CDR1 SGHDT and CDR2 YYEEEE. The ends lost 3 bases at V and 5 bases at J; junction bases unmatched: 6. The CDR3 spans 16 residues. CDR3 protein: CASSSLAGGVTGELFF. The CDR3 coding sequence is TGTGCCAGCAGCTCCTTAGCGGGAGGGGTTACCGGGGAGCTGTTTTTT.

The chain is built from TRBV11-1 and TRBJ2-2, with D perhaps TRBD2 (6 bases). The V gene lost 5 bases and the J gene lost 5 bases, with 15 bases spanning the gap. CDR3 length: 15 amino acids. Per the germline V gene, CDR1 is SGHAT and CDR2 is FQDESV (reference sequence). The CDR3 DNA reads TGTGCCAGCAGCCGAAGGCGGGGCGAGACCGGGGAGCTGTTTTTT. This translates into CASSRRRGETGELFF.

The V and J genes are TRBV5-1 and TRBJ1-1; 7 positions agree with TRBD1. The V gene end was trimmed by 3 bases and the J gene end by 1 base; junction bases not matched to a gene: 6. There are 15 residues in the CDR3. Germline V gene data show CDR1 as SGHRS and CDR2 as YFSETQ. CDR3 sequence (DNA): TGCGCCAGCAGCTATTTCGACAGGGAGAACACTGAAGCTTTCTTT. This encodes CASSYFDRENTEAFF. Full variable domain (rest looked up from reference TRBV5-1 and TRBJ1-1): KAGVTQTPRYLIKTRGQQVTLSCSPISGHRSVSWYQQTPGQGLQFLFEYFSETQRNKGNFPGRFSGRQFSNSRSEMNVSTLELGDSALYLCASSYFDRENTEAFFGQGTRLTVV.

The V and J genes are TRBV6-1 and TRBJ1-2, with TRBD1 matching 10 bases. Germline V lookup: CDR1 MNHNS, CDR2 SASEGT. The length of the CDR3 is 14 residues. V lost 2 bases and J lost 7; bases outside the gene matches: 4. The DNA for the CDR3 is TGTGCCAGCAGTGAATCCGGGACAGGGGTTGGCTACACCTTC. Protein sequence: CASSESGTGVGYTF.

The chain carries TRBV7-9 and TRBJ1-4; D perhaps matches TRBD1 (5 bases). V shed 1 base and J shed 6 bases, with 18 bases lying between them. Germline lookup yields CDR1 SEHNR and CDR2 FQNEAQ (reference sequence). This CDR3 has 17 amino acids. DNA for the CDR3: TGTGCCAGCAGCTTAGGGGCAGGGATTGGAGAAGATGAAAAACTGTTTTTT. Encoded protein: CASSLGAGIGEDEKLFF.

This clone was seen a few times. The J gene is TRBJ1-1, the V gene TRBV4-3, with 7 bases identical to TRBD1. V lost 3 bases, J lost 4 bases, and 8 bases stayed unmatched. The CDR3 totals 15 residues. Germline values: CDR1 LGHNA, CDR2 YSLEER. CDR3 sequence: CASSQETTGFTEAFF. The CDR3 bases are TGCGCCAGCAGCCAGGAAACGACAGGGTTCACTGAAGCTTTCTTT.

This clone has more than one count but fewer than ten. The chain carries TRBV5-8 and TRBJ1-4, with 9 positions matching TRBD1. From germline, CDR1 is SGHTS and CDR2 YDEGEE. Losses at the gene ends were 2 bases for V and 8 bases for J; bases not matched to a gene: 10. The CDR3 covers 16 residues. The CDR3 spells CASSFRGDRAGEKLFF. CDR3 nucleotides: TGTGCCAGCAGCTTTCGCGGGGACAGGGCCGGGGAAAAACTGTTTTTT. Supplemented by reference TRBV5-8 and TRBJ1-4, the full variable domain reads EAGVTQSPTHLIKTRGQQATLRCSPISGHTSVYWYQQALGLGLQFLLWYDEGEERNRGNFPPRFSGRQFPNYSSELNVNALELEDSALYLCASSFRGDRAGEKLFFGSGTQLSVL.